The 17 T cell receptor beta chains listed next were all sequenced from one sample in a study of neurological immune-mediated disorders. A single record per CDR3 protein comes from TCRdb applying MiXCR to the 5' RACE reads. The sample includes approximately 19,000 distinct CDR3 sequences, more than 14% of them seen just once. The sample taken for sequencing was PBMCs. These TCRs come from a female donor with HTLV-1-associated myelopathy (HAM/TSP).

The genes are TRBV29-1 and TRBJ2-5; D is undetermined. V lost 6 bases, J lost 2 bases, and 4 bases lay in between. CDR3 size: 10 residues. CDR1 is SQVTM and CDR2 is ANQGSEA in the germline V gene. This chain's CDR3 is CSVAQETQYF. DNA of the CDR3: TGCAGCGTAGCACAAGAGACCCAGTACTTC.

This clonotype showed up many times. This sequence joins TRBV28 and TRBJ2-3; 9 nucleotides align to TRBD2. The CDR3 consists of 15 residues. CDR1 is MDHEN and CDR2 is SYDVKM in the germline V gene. V gave up 3 bases and J gave up 5 bases; unmatched junction bases: 6. In DNA, the CDR3 is TGTGCCAGCAGTTTTGGCGGGGGGGCGAGAGATACGCAGTATTTT. Its translation is CASSFGGGARDTQYF.

This clonotype was counted many times. The chain combines TRBV29-1 with TRBJ1-2; D not resolved. The germline CDR1 and CDR2 sequences are SQVTM and ANQGSEA. Trimming removed 3 bases at V and 2 bases at J, with 10 bases between. This CDR3 has 13 residues. This CDR3 reads CSVDSNTNYGYTF. The CDR3 nucleotides are TGCAGCGTTGATAGTAATACCAACTATGGCTACACCTTC.

This clonotype was counted at least ten times. J is TRBJ2-1 and V is TRBV7-2, with D uncertain. The CDR3 contains 11 residues. V lost 1 base, J lost 7 bases, and 2 bases lay in between. The germline V gene has CDR1 SGHTA and CDR2 FQGNSA. In DNA, the CDR3 is TGTGCCAGCAGCTTAGGAAATGAGCAGTTCTTC. This sequence encodes CASSLGNEQFF.

In this sample, this clonotype turned up a few times. The chain recombines TRBV9 with TRBJ2-5, with D possibly TRBD1 on 6 matching bases. The CDR3 has 15 residues. With 4 bases removed from V and 2 bases from J, the gap between germline ends came to 15 bases. In germline, CDR1 is SGDLS, CDR2 YYNGEE. This chain's CDR3 is CASSPHDRNQETQYF. CDR3 nucleotides: TGTGCCAGCAGCCCCCACGACAGGAATCAAGAGACCCAGTACTTC.

This clonotype was recorded at least ten times. This chain links TRBV2 with TRBJ2-1; D possibly corresponds to TRBD2 (5 bases). Germline lookup yields CDR1 SNHLY and CDR2 FYNNEI. Trimming cost V 4 bases and J 3 bases, with 10 bases left between them. The CDR3 extends over 14 amino acids. The DNA of the CDR3 is TGTGCCAGCAGTGCCGGGGATTTCTACAATGAGCAGTTCTTC. It is translated as CASSAGDFYNEQFF.

This clonotype is hyperexpanded by share. J is TRBJ2-7 and V is TRBV5-5, with D uncertain. CDR3 length: 13 residues. Trimming stripped 0 bases from V and 3 bases from J, with 7 bases between. CDR1 is SGHKS, CDR2 YYEKEE, per germline (reference sequence). CDR3 protein: CASSLEPRYEQYF. The CDR3 nucleotides read TGTGCCAGCAGCTTGGAACCGCGCTACGAGCAGTACTTC.

By share of the sample, this clonotype is medium-sized (0.01 to 0.1%). The chain carries TRBV5-1 and TRBJ2-1, with a possible D match to TRBD1 (6 bases). Germline CDR1 and CDR2: SGHRS and YFSETQ. This CDR3 spans 14 amino acids. The ends were cut back, 4 bases at V and 5 bases at J, with 13 bases in the middle. CDR3 sequence reads: CASSTRGQNNEQFF. The CDR3 DNA is TGCGCCAGCAGCACAAGAGGACAGAACAATGAGCAGTTCTTC.

This clonotype was counted many times. The chain combines TRBV4-2 with TRBJ2-5, with D possibly TRBD2 on 5 matching bases. The V gene's germline CDR1 is LGHNA and CDR2 YNFKEQ. V was shortened by 4 bases and J by 4 bases, with 13 bases between the two germline ends. This CDR3 contains 14 residues. CDR3 region: CASSRSGGGETQYF. DNA of the CDR3: TGTGCCAGCAGCCGCAGCGGTGGAGGAGAGACCCAGTACTTC.

This clonotype is medium-sized (0.01 to 0.1%) within its sample. Sequence at one end of the junction differs from germline and may be a read error. This chain connects TRBV20-1 to TRBJ1-2; D gene uncertain. This CDR3 spans 11 amino acids. Germline V gene data show CDR1 as DFQATT and CDR2 as SNEGSKA (reference sequence). CDR3 sequence (DNA): TGCAGTGCTGGAGAGGTCTATGGCTACACCTTC. Residues: CSAGEVYGYTF.

In this sample, this clonotype turned up many times. The CDR3 protein is CASSRLGDRGHEQYF. The CDR3 DNA follows: TGTGCCAGCAGCCGTCTAGGTGACAGGGGGCACGAGCAGTACTTC. The chain links TRBV7-9 to TRBJ2-7, with 10 bases identical to TRBD1. The ends lost 5 bases at V and 5 bases at J; junction bases unmatched: 9. The CDR3 runs to 15 residues. In germline, CDR1 is SEHNR, CDR2 FQNEAQ (reference sequence).

This clonotype was detected many times. This chain uses TRBV7-2 with TRBJ2-2; TRBD2 matches at 12 bases. The CDR3 consists of 16 residues. CDR1 SGHTA and CDR2 FQGNSA come from the germline V gene. V lost 5 bases, J lost 8 bases, and 9 bases stayed unmatched. For the CDR3, the DNA is TGTGCCAGCAGCCCCCGAACTAGCGGGGGGTCTGGGGAGCTGTTTTTT. Its translation: CASSPRTSGGSGELFF. Full variable domain (missing parts from reference TRBV7-2 and TRBJ2-2): GAGVSQSPSNKVTEKGKDVELRCDPISGHTALYWYRQSLGQGLEFLIYFQGNSAPDKSGLPSDRFSAERTGGSVSTLTIQRTQQEDSAVYLCASSPRTSGGSGELFFGEGSRLTVL.

This clonotype was counted ten times or more. The rearrangement links TRBV6-5 to TRBJ2-6, with unresolved D. Germline V CDR1 and CDR2: MNHEY, SVGAGI. Trimming removed 2 bases from V and 2 bases from J, with 10 bases in between. The CDR3 covers 16 residues. The chain's CDR3 is CASSYGPGTGANVLTF. The CDR3, as DNA: TGTGCCAGCAGTTACGGACCCGGTACTGGGGCCAACGTCCTGACTTTC.

By share of the sample, this clonotype is large (0.1 to 1%). The CDR3 loop reads CSARDPGPGNTIYF. CDR3 nucleotide sequence: TGCAGTGCTAGAGATCCCGGGCCTGGAAACACCATATATTTT. The chain has TRBV20-1 and TRBJ1-3; D remains ambiguous. V was clipped by 0 bases and J by 2 bases, with 8 bases between them. The CDR3 length is 14 residues. The germline V gene has CDR1 DFQATT and CDR2 SNEGSKA (reference sequence).

The table lists this clonotype with many counts. The rearrangement joins TRBV14 to TRBJ2-4, with D unresolved. The germline V gene has CDR1 SGHDN and CDR2 FVKESK. Trimming took 1 base from V and 9 from J, leaving 13 bases between them. The CDR3 is made up of 14 amino acids. CDR3 coding DNA: TGTGCCAGCAGCCAAGGATCGCCCTGGGGCATTCAGTACTTC. Its translation is CASSQGSPWGIQYF.

This rearrangement joins TRBV7-9 to TRBJ2-7; D could derive from TRBD1 or TRBD2 (5 bases each). CDR1 SEHNR and CDR2 FQNEAQ come from the germline V gene (reference sequence). The CDR3 is made up of 12 amino acids. V lost 8 bases and J lost 5, with 13 bases in between. The CDR3 sequence is CASPPGRHEQYF. CDR3 bases: TGTGCCAGCCCCCCGGGACGCCACGAGCAGTACTTC.

This clonotype has at least ten counts. The chain employs TRBV6-6 and TRBJ2-3; D is undetermined. Trimming cost V 6 bases and J 0 bases, with 10 bases left between them. The CDR3 covers 14 residues. Germline-derived CDR1 and CDR2 are MNHNY and SVGAGI (reference sequence). Written as DNA, the CDR3 is TGTGCCAGCAGGGATAACCCTAGCACAGATACGCAGTATTTT. Encoded protein: CASRDNPSTDTQYF.